This note documents a single TCR beta chain sequence. Its antigen is undetermined. The data belong to a study of T cells in Graves' hyperthyroidism and ophthalmopathy. Not enrolled were patients with uncontrolled infection, other autoimmune disease, pregnancy or lactation. RNA transcripts provided the source from which TCR beta CDR3 regions were amplified. Primed by the HTBI set, a first-round RT-PCR was run on the TCR CDR3. Each CDR3 protein gets one entry after TCRdb re-called the multiplex PCR reads with MiXCR. Of 600,000 to 700,000 distinct CDR3 sequences listed, roughly 14% were seen once; the top ten hold about 4.5%. Whole-study results and caveats: Within blood appeared most thyroid clonotypes that had expanded above 0.001. Progression to ophthalmopathy was predicted a median of approximately seven months early.

Losses at the gene ends were 0 bases for V and 11 bases for J; bases not matched to a gene: 9. The CDR3 runs to 14 residues. Germline CDR1 reads MGHRA; CDR2 reads YSYEKL. This TCR was recovered from a woman aged 40 to 50 with Graves' ophthalmopathy. The sequencing sample was made of blood. The chain has TRBV4-1 and TRBJ1-1, with 7 nucleotides matching TRBD1. The CDR3 DNA reads as TGCGCCAGCAGCCAAGATCGGACAGGAGCCGTGGCTTTCTTT. Residues: CASSQDRTGAVAFF.